Included here is one TCR beta chain sequence, with context. The germline CDR1 and CDR2 sequences are SGHTA and FQGNSA. CDR3 length: 16 amino acids. The trim removed 1 base at V and 4 bases at J, leaving 6 bases unmatched. This sample was taken from a study of T-cell memory formation after mild COVID-19. Each CDR3 protein is one row after TCRdb ran MiXCR on the 5' RACE reads. Seen here are about 310,000 distinct CDR3 sequences, approximately 20% observed once, and the top ten hold around 21%. The clonotype was recovered from a man aged 18 to 30 who had mild COVID-19 (a few samples of this study predate the infection). Cell type and time point are not known. Source material: PBMCs or a T cell subset sorted from them (not recorded which). The chain combines TRBV7-2 with TRBJ2-5; 10 bases are a match to TRBD2. The chain's CDR3 is CASSLGSSGGLETQYF. CDR3 in DNA: TGTGCCAGCAGCTTAGGTTCTAGCGGGGGTTTAGAGACCCAGTACTTC.